A selection of T cell receptor beta chains follows, all from one sample in a study of CD8+CD57+ T cells in acquired aplastic anemia. One entry per CDR3 protein, called by TCRdb with MiXCR from the reads. The sample has about 270,000 distinct CDR3 sequences; around three fifths are singletons. The sample taken for sequencing was sorted CD4+, CD8+, or CD8+CD57+ T cells (not recorded which) from PBMCs. The receptors stem from a human donor with severe aplastic anemia or a healthy control (not recorded which). Each CDR3 is given with its conserved first and last residue. D genes are given only for firm matches. Clone size is not always given. Where it is, it says once, few, many or a class for expanded clones.

v_call	clone_size	j_call	d_call	cdr3_nt	cdr3_aa
TRBV20-1	.	TRBJ2-5	TRBD2	TGCAGTGCTAGAGATAGGTTAGCGGGGGGACAAGAGACCCAGTACTTC	CSARDRLAGGQETQYF
TRBV19	many	TRBJ2-3	TRBD2	TGTGCCAGTAGTGGTCGGACTAGCGGGGTCACAGATACGCAGTATTTT	CASSGRTSGVTDTQYF
TRBV19	.	TRBJ1-1	.	TGTGCCAGTAGTATACGGGGTTCGAACACTGAAGCTTTCTTT	CASSIRGSNTEAFF
TRBV7-9	.	TRBJ1-6	TRBD1	TGTGCCAGCCGGGACAGGGGTGGATCACCCCTCCACTTT	CASRDRGGSPLHF
TRBV24-1	many	TRBJ1-2	TRBD1	TGTGCCACCAGTGATTTGAATGCAGGGGGCGCAGGTGTTGATGGCTACACCTTC	CATSDLNAGGAGVDGYTF
TRBV19	few	TRBJ2-1	TRBD2	TGTGCCAGTATTGGGACTAGCGGTTACAATGAGCAGTTCTTC	CASIGTSGYNEQFF
TRBV2	.	TRBJ1-5	TRBD1	TGTGCCAGCAGCAAGGGACAGGGGGTGCCCCTTTCGCCCCAGCATTTT	CASSKGQGVPLSPQHF
TRBV20-1	many	TRBJ2-7	TRBD2	TGCAGTGCTAGAGCTAGCGGGGGGACCTACGAGCAGTACTTC	CSARASGGTYEQYF
TRBV14	.	TRBJ2-7	TRBD1	TGTGCCAGCAGCCGAGGACAGGGCCTCTACGAGCAGTACTTC	CASSRGQGLYEQYF
TRBV12-5	many	TRBJ2-2	.	TGTGCTAGTGGTCCCCCGGGGGATACCGGGGAGCTGTTTTTT	CASGPPGDTGELFF
TRBV16	many	TRBJ1-1	.	TGTGCCAGCAGCCAATGGGGGGGCCCAACAAGAGGGGGAACTGAAGCTTTCTTT	CASSQWGGPTRGGTEAFF
TRBV5-1	many	TRBJ2-3	TRBD2	TGCGCCAGCAGCTTGCGGGGGGTACACGCAGATACGCAGTATTTT	CASSLRGVHADTQYF
TRBV7-9	.	TRBJ2-5	.	TGTGCCAGCGCCCTAGGGGGGACCCAAGAGACCCAGTACTTC	CASALGGTQETQYF
TRBV5-6	.	TRBJ2-2	.	TGTGCCAGCAGCTTGGGACAGTTGAACACCGGGGAGCTGTTTTTT	CASSLGQLNTGELFF
TRBV19	.	TRBJ1-5	.	TGTGCCAGTAGTATAGTGGTGCAGGGAGGGCAGCCCCAGCATTTT	CASSIVVQGGQPQHF
TRBV7-9	.	TRBJ2-7	.	TGCGCCAGCAGCTTGCGGCGTAACTCCTACGAGCAGTACTTC	CASSLRRNSYEQYF
TRBV11-3	.	TRBJ1-1	.	TGTGCCAGCAGCTTAGAAAGAGCGAACACTGAAGCTTTCTTT	CASSLERANTEAFF
TRBV28	few	TRBJ1-2	TRBD1	TGTGCCAGCAGTTTTCGAATAGCAGGGGGTCTTGGTGCCTTC	CASSFRIAGGLGAF
TRBV11-2	many	TRBJ1-2	TRBD1	TGTGCCAGCAGCCCAGGGGGGAGGGGGCGGGCCTATGGCTACACCTTC	CASSPGGRGRAYGYTF
TRBV19	.	TRBJ1-5	.	TGTGCCAGTAGTCGGGAAGGGAGCCATCAGCCCCAGCATTTT	CASSREGSHQPQHF
TRBV7-2	.	TRBJ1-1	.	TGTGCCAGCAGAAGGTCAGACGATACTGAAGCTTTCTTT	CASRRSDDTEAFF
TRBV29-1	many	TRBJ2-7	.	TGCAGCGTTGAGGGGCAGAGCTACGAGCAGTACTTC	CSVEGQSYEQYF